The subject of this entry is one T cell receptor beta chain. Its target is not known. Generated by immunoSEQ multiplex PCR, the TCRdb table keeps only in-frame clones and is missing some. The sample has more than 95,000 clones, roughly 90% seen once; the top ten hold approximately 7.1%. This specimen belongs to a study of T cell responses to AZD1222 COVID-19 vaccine. This CDR3 region has 15 residues. Germline CDR1 MNHEY, CDR2 SMNVEV (reference sequence). V lost 5 bases to trimming and J lost 4 bases, with 15 bases between them. Study-level points and caveats: With two AZD1222 doses given, Spike-specific TCR breadth and depth both rose. Baseline serostatus was positive in only a handful of AZD1222 recipients.

The rearrangement joins TRBV27 to TRBJ1-5; D call uncertain. The TCR was taken from an adult who received the AZD1222 COVID-19 vaccine. The source was peripheral blood, collected 28 days after the second AZD1222 dose. CDR3 loop: CASSPANYRNQPQHF. For the CDR3, the DNA is TGTGCCAGCAGTCCGGCAAATTATAGAAATCAGCCCCAGCATTTT.